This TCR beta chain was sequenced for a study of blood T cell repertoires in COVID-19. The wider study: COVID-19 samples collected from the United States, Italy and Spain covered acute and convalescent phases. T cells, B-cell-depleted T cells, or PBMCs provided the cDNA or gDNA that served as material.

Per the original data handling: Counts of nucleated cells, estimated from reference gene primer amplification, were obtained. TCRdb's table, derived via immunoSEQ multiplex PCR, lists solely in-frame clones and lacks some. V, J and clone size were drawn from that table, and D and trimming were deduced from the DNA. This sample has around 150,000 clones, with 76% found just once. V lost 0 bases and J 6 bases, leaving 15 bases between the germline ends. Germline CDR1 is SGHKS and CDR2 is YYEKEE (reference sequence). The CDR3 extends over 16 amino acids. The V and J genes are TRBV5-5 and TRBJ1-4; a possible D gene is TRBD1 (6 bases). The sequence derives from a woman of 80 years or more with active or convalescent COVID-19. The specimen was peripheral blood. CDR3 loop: CASSLDLGALDEKLFF. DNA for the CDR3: TGTGCCAGCAGCTTGGATTTGGGGGCTCTAGATGAAAAACTGTTTTTT.